Presented here are 3 T cell receptor beta chains from one specimen sequenced in a study of tumor-infiltrating lymphocytes in primary liver carcinoma. The input was roughly 0.5 ug total RNA; TCR beta cDNA was made from it with a constant-region primer. Libraries of TCR beta came from three nested multiplex PCR rounds with slightly modified ARM-PCR. TRBV1-TRBV30 forward primers paired with a C-beta reverse primer drove the first two PCR rounds, around 10 cycles each. TCRdb passed the multiplex PCR reads through MiXCR, listing each CDR3 protein once. The repertoire holds about 320,000 distinct CDR3 sequences, with approximately 65% as singletons. Germline DNA was extracted alongside blood RNA, which was obtained from unsorted whole blood. The sequenced sample was peripheral blood. The source of these receptors is a man aged 40-49 years with primary liver carcinoma and hepatitis B virus infection.

As to this clonotype: The CDR3 ends on some other residue instead of the conserved phenylalanine or tryptophan, so this is likely a read error. V is TRBV7-9 and J is TRBJ2-1; D unresolved. Germline CDR1 and CDR2: SEHNR and FQNEAQ (reference sequence). The CDR3 is made up of 13 amino acids. V dropped 5 bases and J dropped 6 bases, with 11 bases sitting between them. This CDR3 is CASSPTLSNEQFL. As DNA, the CDR3 is TGTGCCAGCAGCCCCACGTTGAGCAATGAGCAGTTCCTC.

J is TRBJ2-7 and V is TRBV5-1; TRBD2 agrees at 11 bases. In germline, CDR1 is SGHRS, CDR2 YFSETQ. This CDR3 region has 14 residues. V lost 3 bases to trimming and J lost 4 bases; unmatched junction nucleotides: 3. CDR3 region: CASSSGLAVYEQYF. DNA of the CDR3: TGCGCCAGCAGCTCGGGACTAGCGGTTTACGAGCAGTACTTC.

On this clonotype itself: Compared with germline, one end of the junction differs, possibly owing to a read error. In nucleotides, the CDR3 is TGCGTCAGCAGCCTGACTAGCGGAGTCTACAATGAGCAGTTCTTC. This sequence encodes CVSSLTSGVYNEQFF. The chain uses TRBV5-1 and TRBJ2-1, with 9 positions matching TRBD2. This CDR3 is built from 15 residues. Germline lookup yields CDR1 SGHRS and CDR2 YFSETQ. The whole variable domain, filled in from reference TRBV5-1 and TRBJ2-1, reads KAGVTQTPRYLIKTRGQQVTLSCSPISGHRSVSWYQQTPGQGLQFLFEYFSETQRNKGNFPGRFSGRQFSNSRSEMNVSTLELGDSALYLCVSSLTSGVYNEQFFGPGTRLTVL.